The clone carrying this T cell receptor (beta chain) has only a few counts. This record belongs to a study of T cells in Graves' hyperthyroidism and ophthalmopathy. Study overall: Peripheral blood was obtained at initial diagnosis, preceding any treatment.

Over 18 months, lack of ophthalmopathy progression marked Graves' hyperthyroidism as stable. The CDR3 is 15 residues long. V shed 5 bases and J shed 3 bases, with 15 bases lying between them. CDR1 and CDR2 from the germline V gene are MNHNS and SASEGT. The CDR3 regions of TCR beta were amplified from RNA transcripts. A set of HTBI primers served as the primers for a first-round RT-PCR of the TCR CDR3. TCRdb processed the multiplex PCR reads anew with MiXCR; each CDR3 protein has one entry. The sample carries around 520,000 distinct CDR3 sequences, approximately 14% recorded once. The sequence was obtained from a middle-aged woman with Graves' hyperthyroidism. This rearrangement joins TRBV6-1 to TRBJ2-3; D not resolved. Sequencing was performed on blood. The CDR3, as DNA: TGTGCCAGCAGTTCTTCTACCCCGCGGACAGATACGCAGTATTTT. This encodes CASSSSTPRTDTQYF.